This is a list of T cell receptor beta chains from one sample in a study of monozygotic twins with inflammatory bowel disease. From its re-call of the 5' RACE reads, TCRdb lists each CDR3 protein once, without DNA. The listing contains about 440,000 distinct CDR3 sequences. Source material: blood. The receptors come from a human donor with ulcerative colitis or Crohn's disease, or a healthy co-twin of an affected twin (not recorded which). Each CDR3 is given with its conserved first and last residue.

cdr3_aa: CASSPGGVASNSPLHF
v_call: TRBV18
j_call: TRBJ1-6

cdr3_aa: CASIVADEQFF
v_call: TRBV5-1
j_call: TRBJ2-1

cdr3_aa: CASRAASNQPQHF
v_call: TRBV27
j_call: TRBJ1-5

cdr3_aa: CASSPSWDYNGYTF
v_call: TRBV27
j_call: TRBJ1-2

cdr3_aa: CSAIRLASSYEQYF
v_call: TRBV20-1
j_call: TRBJ2-7

cdr3_aa: CASSGGQTSYGYTF
v_call: TRBV19
j_call: TRBJ1-2

cdr3_aa: CASSQDPRDTQYF
v_call: TRBV4-2
j_call: TRBJ2-3

cdr3_aa: CASSPWESQETQYF
v_call: TRBV7-2
j_call: TRBJ2-5

cdr3_aa: CASSVASGRDSSTDTQYF
v_call: TRBV9
j_call: TRBJ2-3

cdr3_aa: CASSLVAGLAVSNEQFF
v_call: TRBV7-2
j_call: TRBJ2-1

cdr3_aa: CASSTGGFSTDTQYF
v_call: TRBV5-1
j_call: TRBJ2-3

cdr3_aa: CASSYSPTGTTNEKLFF
v_call: TRBV6-5
j_call: TRBJ1-4

cdr3_aa: CASSPPRDGAFF
v_call: TRBV2
j_call: TRBJ1-1

cdr3_aa: CASSLERDSILNTEAFF
v_call: TRBV5-1
j_call: TRBJ1-1

cdr3_aa: CASSQDNVERYLGETQYF
v_call: TRBV14
j_call: TRBJ2-5

cdr3_aa: CASRADRGTEAFF
v_call: TRBV6-6
j_call: TRBJ1-1

cdr3_aa: CASSEGVSRGEQFF
v_call: TRBV9
j_call: TRBJ2-1

cdr3_aa: CASSFSTGGTDTQYF
v_call: TRBV7-9
j_call: TRBJ2-3

cdr3_aa: CASSGTEFYEQYF
v_call: TRBV5-1
j_call: TRBJ2-7

cdr3_aa: CSAAGTGVQQPQHF
v_call: TRBV20-1
j_call: TRBJ1-5

cdr3_aa: CASSLLWRGLVTDTQYF
v_call: TRBV7-2
j_call: TRBJ2-3

cdr3_aa: CAWSLWTEMNTEAFF
v_call: TRBV30
j_call: TRBJ1-1

cdr3_aa: CSVELNGTPYGYTF
v_call: TRBV29-1
j_call: TRBJ1-2

cdr3_aa: CASSLGGTATSFYEQYF
v_call: TRBV14
j_call: TRBJ2-7

cdr3_aa: CSVREGLNEQFF
v_call: TRBV29-1
j_call: TRBJ2-1

cdr3_aa: CASSLSRQALDQPQHF
v_call: TRBV5-1
j_call: TRBJ1-5

cdr3_aa: CASSFFGTGNQPQHF
v_call: TRBV27
j_call: TRBJ1-5

cdr3_aa: CASSLGGGASTEAFF
v_call: TRBV11-2
j_call: TRBJ1-1

cdr3_aa: CASSPSGLAGDYNEQFF
v_call: TRBV5-1
j_call: TRBJ2-1

cdr3_aa: CSVRRNTGELFF
v_call: TRBV20-1
j_call: TRBJ2-2

cdr3_aa: CASSRLAVNTGELFF
v_call: TRBV2
j_call: TRBJ2-2

cdr3_aa: CASSPGGGDTYEQYF
v_call: TRBV5-1
j_call: TRBJ2-7

cdr3_aa: CASSPPKGPGGPRSASDTQYF
v_call: TRBV18
j_call: TRBJ2-3

cdr3_aa: CASSLYGVGWGTANTGELFF
v_call: TRBV27
j_call: TRBJ2-2

cdr3_aa: CASSGQGNSPLHF
v_call: TRBV28
j_call: TRBJ1-6

cdr3_aa: CSAISDPTLREQYF
v_call: TRBV20-1
j_call: TRBJ2-7

cdr3_aa: CASSIRLGLTDTQYF
v_call: TRBV7-9
j_call: TRBJ2-3

cdr3_aa: CSARDKSGWETQYF
v_call: TRBV20-1
j_call: TRBJ2-5

cdr3_aa: CASSQAQWGAYEQYF
v_call: TRBV3-1
j_call: TRBJ2-7

cdr3_aa: CSVVTFYGYTF
v_call: TRBV29-1
j_call: TRBJ1-2

cdr3_aa: CASSQTGGTEAFF
v_call: TRBV6-6
j_call: TRBJ1-1

cdr3_aa: CSARTEIQPQHF
v_call: TRBV20-1
j_call: TRBJ1-5

cdr3_aa: CASSPGLGGPYEQYF
v_call: TRBV7-3
j_call: TRBJ2-7

cdr3_aa: CASSEPDTEAFF
v_call: TRBV6-1
j_call: TRBJ1-1